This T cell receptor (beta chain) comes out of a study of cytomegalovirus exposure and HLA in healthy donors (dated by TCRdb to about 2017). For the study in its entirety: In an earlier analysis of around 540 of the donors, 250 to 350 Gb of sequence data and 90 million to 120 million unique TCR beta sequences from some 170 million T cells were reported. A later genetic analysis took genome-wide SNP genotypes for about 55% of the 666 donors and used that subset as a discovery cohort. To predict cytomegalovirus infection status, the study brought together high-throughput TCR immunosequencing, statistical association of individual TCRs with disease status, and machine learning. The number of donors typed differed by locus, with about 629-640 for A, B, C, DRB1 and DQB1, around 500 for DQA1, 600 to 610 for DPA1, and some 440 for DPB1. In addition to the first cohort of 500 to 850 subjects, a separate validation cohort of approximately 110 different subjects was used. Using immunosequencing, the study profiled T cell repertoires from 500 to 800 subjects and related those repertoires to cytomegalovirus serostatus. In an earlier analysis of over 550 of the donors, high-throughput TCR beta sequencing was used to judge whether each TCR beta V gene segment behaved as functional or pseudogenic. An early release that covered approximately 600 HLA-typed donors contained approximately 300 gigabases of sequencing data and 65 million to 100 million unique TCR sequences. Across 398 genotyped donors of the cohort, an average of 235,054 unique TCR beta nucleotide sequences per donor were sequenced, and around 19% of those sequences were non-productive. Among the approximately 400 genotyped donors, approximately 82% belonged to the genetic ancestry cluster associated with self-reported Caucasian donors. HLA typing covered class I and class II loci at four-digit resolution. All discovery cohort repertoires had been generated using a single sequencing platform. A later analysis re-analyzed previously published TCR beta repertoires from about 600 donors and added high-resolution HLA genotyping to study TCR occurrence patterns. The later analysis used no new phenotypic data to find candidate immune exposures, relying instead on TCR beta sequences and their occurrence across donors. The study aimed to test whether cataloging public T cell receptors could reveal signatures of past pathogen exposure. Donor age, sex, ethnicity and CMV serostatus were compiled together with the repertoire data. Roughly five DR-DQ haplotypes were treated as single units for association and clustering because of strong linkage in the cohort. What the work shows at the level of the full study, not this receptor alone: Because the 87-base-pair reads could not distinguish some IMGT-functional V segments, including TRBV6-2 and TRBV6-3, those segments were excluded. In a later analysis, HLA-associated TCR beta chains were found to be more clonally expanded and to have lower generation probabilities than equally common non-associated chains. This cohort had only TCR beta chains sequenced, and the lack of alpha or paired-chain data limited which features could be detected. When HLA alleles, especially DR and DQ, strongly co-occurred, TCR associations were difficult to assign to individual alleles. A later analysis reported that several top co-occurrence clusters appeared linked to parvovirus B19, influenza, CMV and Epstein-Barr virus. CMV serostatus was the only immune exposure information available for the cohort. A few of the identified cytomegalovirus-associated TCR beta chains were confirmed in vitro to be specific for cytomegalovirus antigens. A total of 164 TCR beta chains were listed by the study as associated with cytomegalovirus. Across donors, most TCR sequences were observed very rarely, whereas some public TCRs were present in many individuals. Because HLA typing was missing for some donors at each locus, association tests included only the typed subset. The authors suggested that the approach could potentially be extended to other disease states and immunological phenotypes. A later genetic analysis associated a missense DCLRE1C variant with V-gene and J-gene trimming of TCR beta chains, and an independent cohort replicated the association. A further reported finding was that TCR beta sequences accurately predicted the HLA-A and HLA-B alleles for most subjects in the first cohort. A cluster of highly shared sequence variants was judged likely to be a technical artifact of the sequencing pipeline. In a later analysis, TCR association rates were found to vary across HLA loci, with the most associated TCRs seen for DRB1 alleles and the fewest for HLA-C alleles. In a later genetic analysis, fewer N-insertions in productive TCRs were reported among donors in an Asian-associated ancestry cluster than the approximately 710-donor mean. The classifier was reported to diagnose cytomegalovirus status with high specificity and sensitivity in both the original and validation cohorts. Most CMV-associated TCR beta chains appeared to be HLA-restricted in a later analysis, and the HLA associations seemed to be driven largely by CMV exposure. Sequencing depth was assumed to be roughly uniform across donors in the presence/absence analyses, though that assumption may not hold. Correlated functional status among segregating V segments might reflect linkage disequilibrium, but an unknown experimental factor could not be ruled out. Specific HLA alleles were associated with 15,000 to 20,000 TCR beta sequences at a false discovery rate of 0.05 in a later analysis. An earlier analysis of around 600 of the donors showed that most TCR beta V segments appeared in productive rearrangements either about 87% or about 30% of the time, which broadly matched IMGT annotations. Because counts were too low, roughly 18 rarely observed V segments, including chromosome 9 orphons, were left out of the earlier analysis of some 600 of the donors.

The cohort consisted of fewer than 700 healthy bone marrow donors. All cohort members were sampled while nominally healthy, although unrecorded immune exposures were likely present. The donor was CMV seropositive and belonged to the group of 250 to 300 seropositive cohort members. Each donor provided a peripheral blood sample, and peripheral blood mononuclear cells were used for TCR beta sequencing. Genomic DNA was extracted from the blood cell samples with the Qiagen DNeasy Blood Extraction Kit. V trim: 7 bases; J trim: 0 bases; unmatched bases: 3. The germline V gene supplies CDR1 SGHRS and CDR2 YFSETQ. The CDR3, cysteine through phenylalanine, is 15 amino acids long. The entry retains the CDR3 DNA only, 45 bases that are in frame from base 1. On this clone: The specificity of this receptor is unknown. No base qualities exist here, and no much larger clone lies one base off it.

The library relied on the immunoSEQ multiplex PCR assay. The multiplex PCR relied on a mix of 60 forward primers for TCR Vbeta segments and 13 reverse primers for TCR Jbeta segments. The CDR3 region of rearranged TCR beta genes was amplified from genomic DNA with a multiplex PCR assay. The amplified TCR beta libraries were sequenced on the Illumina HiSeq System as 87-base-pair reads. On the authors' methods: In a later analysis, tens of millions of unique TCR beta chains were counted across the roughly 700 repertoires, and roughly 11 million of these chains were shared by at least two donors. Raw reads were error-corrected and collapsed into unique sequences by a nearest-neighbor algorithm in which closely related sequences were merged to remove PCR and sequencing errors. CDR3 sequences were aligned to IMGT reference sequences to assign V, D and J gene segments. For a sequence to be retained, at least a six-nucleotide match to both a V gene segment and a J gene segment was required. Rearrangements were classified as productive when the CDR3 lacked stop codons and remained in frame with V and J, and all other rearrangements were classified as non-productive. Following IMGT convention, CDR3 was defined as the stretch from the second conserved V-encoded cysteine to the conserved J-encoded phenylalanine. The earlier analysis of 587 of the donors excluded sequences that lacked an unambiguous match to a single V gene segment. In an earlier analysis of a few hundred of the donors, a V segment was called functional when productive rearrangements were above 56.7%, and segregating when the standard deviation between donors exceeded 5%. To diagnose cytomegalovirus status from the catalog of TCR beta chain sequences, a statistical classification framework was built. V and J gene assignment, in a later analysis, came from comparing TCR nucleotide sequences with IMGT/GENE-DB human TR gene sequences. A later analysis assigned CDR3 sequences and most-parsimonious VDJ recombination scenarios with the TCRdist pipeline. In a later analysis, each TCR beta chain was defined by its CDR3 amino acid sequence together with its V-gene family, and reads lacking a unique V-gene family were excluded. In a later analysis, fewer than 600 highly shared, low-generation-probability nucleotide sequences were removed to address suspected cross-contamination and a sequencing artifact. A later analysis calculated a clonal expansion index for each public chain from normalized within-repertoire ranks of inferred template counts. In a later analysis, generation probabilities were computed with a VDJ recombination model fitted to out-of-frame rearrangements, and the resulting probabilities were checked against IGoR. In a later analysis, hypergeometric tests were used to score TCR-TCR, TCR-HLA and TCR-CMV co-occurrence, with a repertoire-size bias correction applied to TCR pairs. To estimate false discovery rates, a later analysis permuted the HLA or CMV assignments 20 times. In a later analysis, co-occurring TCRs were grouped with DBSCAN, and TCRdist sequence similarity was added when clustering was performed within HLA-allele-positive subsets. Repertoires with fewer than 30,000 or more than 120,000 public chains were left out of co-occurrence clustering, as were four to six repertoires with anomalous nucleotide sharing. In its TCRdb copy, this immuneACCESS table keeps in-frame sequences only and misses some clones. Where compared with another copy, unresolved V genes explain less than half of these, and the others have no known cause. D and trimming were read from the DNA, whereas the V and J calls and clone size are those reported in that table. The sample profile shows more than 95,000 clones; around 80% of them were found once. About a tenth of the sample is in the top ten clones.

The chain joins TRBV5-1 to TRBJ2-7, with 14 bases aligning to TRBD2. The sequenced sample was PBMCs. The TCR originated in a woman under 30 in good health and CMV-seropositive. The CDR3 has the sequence CASRTSGGSSYEQYF. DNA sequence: TGCGCCAGCCGGACTAGCGGGGGGTCCTCCTACGAGCAGTACTTC.